This T cell receptor (beta chain) was identified in a study of T cell responses to AZD1222 COVID-19 vaccine. The assay was immunoSEQ multiplex PCR, and TCRdb's table has in-frame clones only and misses some. Here the sample spans 120,000 or so clones, over 75% being singletons. Concerning this clone: Its antigen is unidentified.

Findings and limits, study-wide: It should be noted that donors were predominantly white British and more often female, and clonal diversity was possibly underestimated.

The germline CDR1 and CDR2 sequences are KGHSH and LQKENI. V dropped 2 bases and J dropped 2 bases, with 15 bases sitting between them. This CDR3 comprises 16 residues. The genes are TRBV18 and TRBJ1-1; D not certain. The receptor comes from an adult in good health. The starting material was peripheral blood, obtained on day 0 of AZD1222 vaccination. The CDR3 coding sequence is TGTGCCAGCTCACCAGTGGGCAAGCCCATAAACACTGAAGCTTTCTTT. Translation: CASSPVGKPINTEAFF.